Detailed here is one T cell receptor (beta chain). Only a few counts were recorded for this clonotype. Its antigen is still unknown. No base quality values were provided; no much bigger clone lies one nucleotide off. This specimen belongs to a study of blood T cells in healthy people across ages (dated by TCRdb to about 2015). Regarding the study in general: In model experiments, template switching captured roughly one uniquely barcoded TCR beta cDNA molecule for every two T cells. Using deep sequencing normalized with unique cDNA molecular identifiers, the study measured how TCR beta repertoire diversity changes with age. The donors were divided into four age groups: young (average around 17 years), middle-aged (approximately 42), aged (about 61) and long-lived (approximately 74). Using the same blood draw, the study looked at two additional independent replicas of 1 million unique cDNA reads for two donors, one aged 18 to 30 and the other aged 80 or older. On the study overall, not on this receptor specifically: Total diversity estimates from one million sequenced T cells were considered lower bounds and underestimates. Since profiling was done on bulk unsorted PBMCs, naive and antigen-experienced compartments could not be conclusively compared. The percentage of naive T cells measured by flow cytometry correlated strongly with observed TCR beta diversity. Compared with the aged group, the long-lived group had more naive CD4+ T cells, fewer expanded clones and increased TCR diversity, suggesting age selection. Observed TCR beta diversity per million T cells fell roughly linearly with age, and a significant reduction was already apparent by age around 40. Because the CMV infection status of the donors was unknown, age-related changes in expanded clonotypes may potentially have been confounded.

The roughly 39 donors, aged roughly 6 to 95 years, were systemically healthy Caucasian individuals from Russia. Each donor gave ten milliliters of peripheral blood, drawn into EDTA-treated Vacutainer tubes. Ficoll-Paque density-gradient centrifugation was used to isolate PBMCs, with at least 7 million obtained per sample. Total RNA, at least 6 micrograms per sample, was extracted from PBMCs with Trizol reagent. For every donor, flow cytometry on a PBMC aliquot measured the percentage of naive CD45RAhigh/CD27high T cells. The library was prepared using 5' RACE. Sequencing took place on an Illumina HiSeq 2500. The second PCR ran for about 7 to 11 cycles and used a J-beta primer mix along with a sample-barcoded 5' primer. A unique molecular identifier was introduced onto each TCR beta cDNA molecule by a template-switch 5' adaptor carrying 12 random nucleotides. Each sample yielded at least 3 million CDR3-containing paired-end reads. The Mint cDNA synthesis kit, primed by a TRBC-specific oligonucleotide, was used to synthesize first-strand cDNA from all RNA. Following uracil-DNA glycosylase treatment, a first 18-cycle PCR with universal primers M1SS and BC2_uni_R was performed on all cDNA. As for how the authors treated the data: Each sample was normalized by randomly selecting 1 million high-quality reads, each carrying a distinct molecular identifier. Reads with shared molecular identifiers were discarded instead of being binned into consensus sequences. CDR3 identification, clonotype clustering and error correction used MiTCR with a Q25 quality threshold and the strictest error-elimination algorithm. A nonparametric unseen species model with Euler transformation was used to estimate a lower bound on total TCR beta diversity. TCRdb reran the public reads through fastp at Q25 and MiXCR, keeping productive beta chains. Each CDR3 protein appears once, grouped with its most common genes and DNA. The V and J calls come from TCRdb's annotation, not from the publication. The sample has 700,000 to 900,000 distinct CDR3 sequences on record, more than 25% of them singletons. Together, the top ten hold 2.5% to 3.5% of the sample.

The same data also contributed to another study, on T cells of mothers and their children. The other study reports the following: Donors were nine systemically healthy Caucasian individuals: three mothers and their six children. cDNA synthesis used all of the extracted RNA, with around 1.4 ug of RNA in each 15 ul reaction. In the second PCR, sample barcodes and 2-4 random nucleotides were introduced via the M1S primer. Over 8 million TCR beta CDR3 reads came from each mother, compared with approximately 2.8 million reads from each child. In both related and unrelated pairs, thymic selection shapes the output of TCR recombination in a similar way, with inherited differences having only a minor effect. Normalized repertoire overlap was always found to be slightly, but never significantly, higher in related mother-child pairs than in unrelated mother-child pairs. No persistent microchimeric T cell clones were found, with a detection sensitivity of approximately 110 clones per million clonotypes. To look for features that set related mother-child pairs apart from unrelated individuals, the researchers ran deep NGS to compare the TCR beta repertoires of mothers and children. The mean age was 40 +/- 4 years for the mothers and about 10 +/- 4 years for the children. Libraries were sequenced on Illumina HiSeq 2000 with 100+100 nt paired-end reads after adapter ligation with NEBNext reagents. To prevent cross-contamination, the mother and child libraries were prepared one month apart and sequenced in separate runs. For each donor, between 500,000 and 2,000,000 distinct TCR beta clonotypes were identified. Naive TCR beta clonotypes were estimated from low-frequency clonotypes matched to each donor's FACS-determined naive share, without sorting.

The clonotype was recovered from a boy younger than 18 in good health. Source material: blood.

DNA sequence: TGCAGCGTCCCCGGGAGCGTTGGTGACACTGAAGCTTTCTTT. This gives the protein CSVPGSVGDTEAFF. The chain links TRBV29-1 with TRBJ1-1, with the D gene uncertain. V is cut by 6 bases and J by 3 bases, and the space between the germline ends is 17 bases. Including the terminal cysteine and phenylalanine, the CDR3 comprises 14 residues. The DNA shown is the 42-base CDR3, in frame from base 1. The CDR1 and CDR2 encoded by the germline V gene are SQVTM and ANQGSEA.